Below, one T cell receptor (beta chain) is given with its context. The data stem from a study of control samples from healthy donors and cancer patients. The CDR3 covers 16 residues. Germline lookup yields CDR1 LGHNT and CDR2 FRNRAP. Trimming took off 1 base at V and 3 bases at J, with 13 bases between the two ends. Libraries were prepared by immunoSEQ multiplex PCR; TCRdb keeps only in-frame clonotypes and omits some of them. Here the sample spans more than 90,000 clones, about 89% being singletons. The sequenced sample consisted of blood. The sequence was collected from a man aged 25-45 years in good health. This chain joins TRBV12-5 and TRBJ1-5; D is unresolved. The CDR3 spells CASGLGRGGYNQPQHF. In DNA form, the CDR3 reads TGTGCTAGTGGTTTGGGGCGAGGCGGTTACAATCAGCCCCAGCATTTT.